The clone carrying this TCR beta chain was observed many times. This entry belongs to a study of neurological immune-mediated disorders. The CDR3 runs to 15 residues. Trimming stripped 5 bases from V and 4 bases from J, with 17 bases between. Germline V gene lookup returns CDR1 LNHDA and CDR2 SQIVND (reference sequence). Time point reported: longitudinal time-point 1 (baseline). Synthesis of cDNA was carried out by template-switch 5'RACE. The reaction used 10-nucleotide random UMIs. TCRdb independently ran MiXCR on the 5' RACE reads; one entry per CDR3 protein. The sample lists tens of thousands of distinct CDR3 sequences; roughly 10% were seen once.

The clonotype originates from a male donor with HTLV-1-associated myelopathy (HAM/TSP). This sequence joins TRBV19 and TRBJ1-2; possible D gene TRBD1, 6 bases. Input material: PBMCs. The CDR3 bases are TGTGCCAGTAGTCCAGGATCGGGACAATCCTATGGCTACACCTTC. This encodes CASSPGSGQSYGYTF.